These 31 T cell receptor beta chains were sequenced from one sample in a study of blood T cell repertoires in COVID-19. Clones were read by immunoSEQ multiplex PCR, and TCRdb kept only the in-frame ones, dropping some. The sample includes some 180,000 clones, approximately 79% of them seen just once. Sequencing used PBMCs or T cells enriched from blood (not recorded which). All receptors come from a woman in her seventies in a cohort exposed to, infected with or recovered from COVID-19 (not recorded which).

This chain links TRBV28 with TRBJ1-1; 9 bases fit TRBD1. The V gene's germline CDR1 is MDHEN and CDR2 SYDVKM. There are 15 residues in the CDR3. The trim removed 7 bases at V and 7 bases at J, leaving 13 bases unmatched. The CDR3 DNA reads TGTGCCAGCACCACCGAGACAGGGGGAAGCCTTGAAGCTTTCTTT. Amino acid sequence: CASTTETGGSLEAFF.

V usage is TRBV24-1 and J usage is TRBJ1-1; no firm D call. Trimming stripped 5 bases from V and 4 bases from J, with 10 bases between. CDR3 size: 13 residues. Germline-derived CDR1 and CDR2 are KGHDR and SFDVKD. The chain's CDR3 is CATSASGGTEAFF. The CDR3 region has the DNA TGTGCCACCAGTGCTTCGGGAGGCACTGAAGCTTTCTTT.

The gene calls are TRBV18 and TRBJ2-2; D might be TRBD1 (6 bases). V lost 6 bases, J lost 4 bases, and 12 bases lay in between. This CDR3 spans 14 amino acids. Germline CDR1 reads KGHSH; CDR2 reads LQKENI. The CDR3 nucleotides are TGTGCCAGCTCCTTCGAAGGGGGCACCGGGGAGCTGTTTTTT. This sequence encodes CASSFEGGTGELFF.

The CDR3 sequence is CASSLVQYYGYTF. In DNA form, the CDR3 reads TGCGCCAGCAGCTTGGTGCAGTACTATGGCTACACCTTC. The chain joins TRBV5-1 to TRBJ1-2, with D unresolved. CDR3 length: 13 amino acids. CDR1 and CDR2 (germline): SGHRS, YFSETQ. V lost 0 bases to trimming and J lost 3 bases, with 6 bases between them.

The rearrangement links TRBV28 to TRBJ1-4; TRBD1 matches at 7 bases. Trimming removed 2 bases from V and 8 bases from J; junction bases left unmatched: 8. CDR1 MDHEN and CDR2 SYDVKM come from the germline V gene. CDR3 length: 15 amino acids. CDR3 coding DNA: TGTGCCAGCAGTTTAGTTCAGGGGGGTACGGAAAAACTGTTTTTT. Translating gives CASSLVQGGTEKLFF.

The table lists this clone with a few counts. CDR3 protein: CASSLGPGGTEAFF. The CDR3 DNA reads as TGTGCCAGCAGCTTGGGCCCCGGAGGGACTGAAGCTTTCTTT. This chain connects TRBV5-6 to TRBJ1-1; D gene unclear. Per the germline V gene, CDR1 is SGHDT and CDR2 is YYEEEE. Trimming cost V 0 bases and J 5 bases, with 11 bases left between them. The CDR3 consists of 14 residues. Full variable domain (missing parts from reference TRBV5-6 and TRBJ1-1): DAGVTQSPTHLIKTRGQQVTLRCSPKSGHDTVSWYQQALGQGPQFIFQYYEEEERQRGNFPDRFSGHQFPNYSSELNVNALLLGDSALYLCASSLGPGGTEAFFGQGTRLTVV.

DNA for the CDR3: TGTGCCAGCAGTGAGTTGGGACTAGCGGACTACAATGAGCAGTTCTTC. Translated: CASSELGLADYNEQFF. The chain has TRBV2 and TRBJ2-1; 11 positions match TRBD2. CDR1 and CDR2 from the germline V gene are SNHLY and FYNNEI. The junction had 4 bases not matched to a gene; V was cut back by 3 bases and J by 3 bases. CDR3 length: 16 residues.

The CDR3 sequence: CASSPSGPTDTQYF. DNA of the CDR3: TGTGCCAGCAGCCCCAGCGGACCCACAGATACGCAGTATTTT. The chain recombines TRBV7-2 with TRBJ2-3; a possible D gene is TRBD2 (5 bases). Germline loops: CDR1 SGHTA, CDR2 FQGNSA. This CDR3 is built from 14 residues. V lost 5 bases and J 2 bases, leaving 11 bases between the germline ends.

This rearrangement joins TRBV28 to TRBJ2-5; TRBD2 agrees at 10 bases. The germline V gene has CDR1 MDHEN and CDR2 SYDVKM. Unmatched junction bases numbered 12, after V lost 5 bases and J lost 3 bases. The CDR3 length is 17 residues. As DNA, the CDR3 is TGTGCCAGCAGTACCCTCATGAGCGGGAGGGCCGAAGAGACCCAGTACTTC. It yields the protein CASSTLMSGRAEETQYF.

The chain combines TRBV7-8 with TRBJ2-1; 12 bases agree with TRBD2. With V trimmed by 3 bases and J by 6 bases, 6 bases remained unmatched. The CDR3 length is 16 residues. Germline-derived CDR1 and CDR2 are SGHVS and FQNEAQ. The CDR3 loop is CASSLGTSGSFNEQFF. The CDR3 nucleotides are TGTGCCAGCAGCTTGGGGACTAGCGGGTCGTTCAATGAGCAGTTCTTC.

The J gene is TRBJ1-3, the V gene TRBV3-1 (or the pseudogene TRBV3-2), with 7 bases that match TRBD1. V gave up 1 base and J gave up 7 bases; unmatched junction bases: 1. Looked up from germline, CDR1 is LGHDT and CDR2 is YNNKEL (reference sequence). CDR3 length: 13 amino acids. The DNA for the CDR3 is TGTGCCAGCAGCCAAGCACAGGGGAACACCATATATTTT. It translates to CASSQAQGNTIYF.

This chain connects TRBV12-5 to TRBJ1-5; TRBD1 matches at 7 bases. Germline V gene data show CDR1 as LGHNT and CDR2 as FRNRAP. The CDR3 has 14 amino acids. Trimming took 0 bases from V and 6 from J; bases not matched to a gene: 2. The CDR3 spells CASGLVQGGQPQHF. In nucleotides, the CDR3 is TGTGCTAGTGGTTTGGTTCAGGGGGGTCAGCCCCAGCATTTT. The full variable domain, with the rest looked up from reference TRBV12-5 and TRBJ1-5, is DARVTQTPRHKVTEMGQEVTMRCQPILGHNTVFWYRQTMMQGLELLAYFRNRAPLDDSGMPKDRFSAEMPDATLATLKIQPSEPRDSAVYFCASGLVQGGQPQHFGDGTRLSIL.

The chain has TRBV7-9 and TRBJ1-4; 7 bases are shared with TRBD1. Germline V CDR1 and CDR2: SEHNR, FQNEAQ (reference sequence). The CDR3 length is 18 residues. J gave up 0 bases and V 4 bases, and 11 bases lay outside the gene matches. The DNA of the CDR3 is TGTGCCAGCAGCTATGACCGGGACAGCCTCGCAACTAATGAAAAACTGTTTTTT. It yields the protein CASSYDRDSLATNEKLFF.

This clone was counted a single time. The V gene is TRBV19, the J gene TRBJ2-7, with TRBD2 as a possible D gene (6 bases). Germline V gene sequence: CDR1 LNHDA, CDR2 SQIVND (reference sequence). Trimming left V 6 bases short and J 3 bases short, with 15 bases between. This CDR3 comprises 14 residues. The chain's CDR3 is CASSKNSGRYEQYF. DNA of the CDR3: TGTGCCAGTAGCAAGAACAGCGGGCGCTACGAGCAGTACTTC.

The chain recombines TRBV5-1 with TRBJ1-1; D ambiguous. The V end was cut by 4 bases, the J end by 1 base, with 11 bases between. The CDR3 totals 14 residues. Per the germline V gene, CDR1 is SGHRS and CDR2 is YFSETQ. Here the CDR3 reads CASSETPENTEAFF. The CDR3 bases are TGCGCCAGCAGCGAGACACCGGAGAACACTGAAGCTTTCTTT.

The CDR3 nucleotides read TGTGCCAGCAACATATCTGGCGGCAGTCACCGCAATCAGCCCCAGCATTTT. Protein product: CASNISGGSHRNQPQHF. The rearrangement uses TRBV27 and TRBJ1-5; D gene ambiguous. Deletions cut 7 bases from V and 2 bases from J, with 21 bases between. Germline V gene data show CDR1 as MNHEY and CDR2 as SMNVEV (reference sequence). The CDR3 loop spans 17 amino acids.

This rearrangement joins TRBV28 to TRBJ1-4; maybe TRBD1 (6 bases). The CDR3 covers 12 residues. CDR1 and CDR2 (germline): MDHEN, SYDVKM. In DNA form, the CDR3 reads TGTGTGACCAGGGGATTTAATGAAAAACTGTTTTTT. Protein: CVTRGFNEKLFF.

The CDR3 bases are TGTGCCAGTAGTATTATGGTGGGCAGGGCTCGAAACACTGAAGCTTTCTTT. Translating gives CASSIMVGRARNTEAFF. This sequence joins TRBV19 and TRBJ1-1, with a tentative D call TRBD1 (5 bases). V gave up 3 bases and J gave up 2 bases, with 19 bases separating them. Germline CDR1 LNHDA, CDR2 SQIVND (reference sequence). This CDR3 is 17 amino acids long.

The chain uses TRBV24-1 and TRBJ2-7, with TRBD1 identical over 9 bases. The germline CDR1 and CDR2 sequences are KGHDR and SFDVKD. The CDR3 has 16 amino acids. Losses at the gene ends were 3 bases for V and 6 bases for J; bases not matched to a gene: 11. The DNA for the CDR3 is TGTGCCACCAGTGATCCCCTCGGGACAGGGCAGGGCGAGCAGTACTTC. It is translated as CATSDPLGTGQGEQYF.

The chain combines TRBV3-1 (or the pseudogene TRBV3-2) with TRBJ2-7, with D perhaps TRBD1 (6 bases). In germline, CDR1 is LGHDT, CDR2 YNNKEL (reference sequence). The CDR3 runs 13 residues. Trimming left V 2 bases short and J 5 bases short, with 10 bases between. The CDR3 spells CASSQQGYDEQYF. The CDR3 DNA follows: TGTGCCAGCAGCCAACAGGGGTACGACGAGCAGTACTTC.

This chain uses TRBV29-1 with TRBJ1-1; TRBD1 agrees at 7 bases. V shed 6 bases, J shed 0 bases, and the junction held 4 bases outside the gene matches. The CDR3 consists of 13 residues. Germline-derived CDR1 and CDR2 are SQVTM and ANQGSEA. Here the CDR3 reads CSVHRGLNTEAFF. CDR3 nucleotides: TGCAGCGTACACAGGGGTCTGAACACTGAAGCTTTCTTT.

The sample holds one count of this clone. This chain links TRBV28 with TRBJ1-1, with a weak D call TRBD1 (5 bases). CDR1 is MDHEN, CDR2 SYDVKM, per germline. The CDR3 is made up of 14 amino acids. V was pared by 2 bases and J by 3 bases, with 10 bases between. For the CDR3, the DNA is TGTGCCAGCAGTTTACCCAGGGTGGACACTGAAGCTTTCTTT. Translating gives CASSLPRVDTEAFF.

The chain carries TRBV3-1 (or the pseudogene TRBV3-2) and TRBJ1-1, with D uncertain. V lost 5 bases, J lost 3 bases, and 10 bases lay in between. The CDR3 contains 13 residues. Germline assignment: CDR1 LGHDT and CDR2 YNNKEL (reference sequence). CDR3 sequence (DNA): TGTGCCAGCAGCAATGCCAGGTACACTGAAGCTTTCTTT. Encoded protein: CASSNARYTEAFF.

This clone appeared once. This sequence joins TRBV29-1 and TRBJ1-2; perhaps TRBD1 as D (6 bases). V was trimmed by 2 bases and J by 5 bases, leaving 15 bases between them. CDR3 length: 14 amino acids. CDR1 and CDR2 from the germline V gene are SQVTM and ANQGSEA. This CDR3 is CSVENRAVGYGYTF. The CDR3 nucleotides are TGCAGCGTTGAAAACAGGGCAGTAGGGTATGGCTACACCTTC.

V gene TRBV29-1 combines with J gene TRBJ1-1, with 7 nucleotides matching TRBD1. Germline lookup yields CDR1 SQVTM and CDR2 ANQGSEA. With 6 bases clipped from V and 3 bases from J, the junction kept 7 bases outside the gene matches. The CDR3 runs 13 residues. The CDR3 loop is CSVDSDRDTEAFF. CDR3 sequence (DNA): TGCAGCGTAGATTCCGACAGGGACACTGAAGCTTTCTTT.

This clone appeared once. The V gene is TRBV4-3, the J gene TRBJ1-6, with no clear D. CDR1 and CDR2 from the germline V gene are LGHNA and YSLEER. Trimming stripped 0 bases from V and 10 bases from J, with 10 bases between. The CDR3 has 14 residues. CDR3 region: CASSQDPPGSPLHF. In DNA, the CDR3 is TGCGCCAGCAGCCAAGACCCCCCCGGGTCACCCCTCCACTTT.

This clone showed up just a few times. The rearrangement links TRBV27 to TRBJ2-7; D gene ambiguous. This CDR3 contains 13 residues. CDR1 MNHEY and CDR2 SMNVEV come from the germline V gene (reference sequence). Trimming removed 4 bases from V and 7 bases from J, with 14 bases in between. The CDR3 loop reads CASSSNPLREQYF. The CDR3 DNA reads TGTGCCAGCAGTTCCAACCCCCTACGGGAGCAGTACTTC.

This chain links TRBV28 with TRBJ1-1; D gene ambiguous. The V end lost 7 bases, the J end lost 5 bases, and 8 bases lay between the germline ends. Looked up from germline, CDR1 is MDHEN and CDR2 is SYDVKM. The CDR3 runs to 11 residues. Here the CDR3 reads CASTSGTEAFF. DNA for the CDR3: TGTGCCAGCACCTCGGGGACTGAAGCTTTCTTT.

This chain's CDR3 is CASSIDIATNEKLFF. The CDR3 DNA is TGTGCCAGTAGTATAGACATTGCAACTAATGAAAAACTGTTTTTT. This chain uses TRBV19 with TRBJ1-4; D is unclear. Germline CDR1 is LNHDA and CDR2 is SQIVND (reference sequence). CDR3 length equals 15 residues. Deletions cut 0 bases from V and 0 bases from J, with 5 bases between.

The genes are TRBV28 and TRBJ2-7, with D possibly TRBD1 on 6 matching bases. Germline V lookup: CDR1 MDHEN, CDR2 SYDVKM. V was cut by 6 bases and J by 0 bases, with 15 bases left in between. This CDR3 has 15 amino acids. In DNA form, the CDR3 reads TGTGCCAGCAGAAACCCGACAGGTTACTCCTACGAGCAGTACTTC. Translation gives CASRNPTGYSYEQYF.

The chain has TRBV9 and TRBJ2-6; perhaps TRBD2 as D (6 bases). This CDR3 spans 17 amino acids. The germline V gene has CDR1 SGDLS and CDR2 YYNGEE. The ends were cut back, 4 bases at V and 4 bases at J, with 18 bases in the middle. CDR3 bases: TGTGCCAGCAGCCCCCGTGAAGGGACTTCAGGGGCCAACGTCCTGACTTTC. It yields the protein CASSPREGTSGANVLTF.